These 18 T cell receptor beta chains originate from one sample sequenced in a study of breast tumors, draining lymph nodes, adjacent tissues. TCRdb redid the calling of the multiplex PCR reads with MiXCR, one entry per CDR3 protein. The sample has about 200,000 distinct CDR3 sequences, less than 35% seen once. Samples came from axillary lymph nodes draining the breast cancer. Sequencing was carried out using axillary lymph node tissue. The origin of the receptors is a female donor with breast cancer. Some clones in this sample may be carry-over from other donors' samples.

This clonotype has more than one count but fewer than ten. This chain links TRBV3-1 with TRBJ1-3, with a tentative D call TRBD1 (5 bases). Trimming shortened V by 1 base and J by 8 bases, and 18 bases separated the two germline ends. Germline V gene data show CDR1 as LGHDT and CDR2 as YNNKEL (reference sequence). The CDR3 is 16 residues long. This CDR3 reads CASSQGGTAVGDTIYF. The CDR3 DNA is TGTGCCAGCAGCCAAGGGGGGACGGCGGTGGGGGACACCATATATTTT.

The genes are TRBV6-1 and TRBJ2-3, with D perhaps matching TRBD1 (5 bases). Germline V lookup: CDR1 MNHNS, CDR2 SASEGT. V gave up 8 bases and J gave up 0 bases, with 18 bases separating them. The CDR3 is 16 amino acids. The CDR3 DNA sequence: TGTGCCAGCTACATAGGGGCCCGCGCTAGCACAGATACGCAGTATTTT. It yields the protein CASYIGARASTDTQYF.

This clonotype was picked up many times. The CDR3 coding sequence is TGTGCCAGCAGCTTAGATACCAGGGCGTATGAGCAGTTCTTC. This codes for CASSLDTRAYEQFF. The chain carries TRBV7-9 and TRBJ2-1; D may be TRBD1 (5 bases). This CDR3 is 14 amino acids long. Trimming removed 1 base at V and 8 bases at J, with 12 bases between. Germline CDR1 is SEHNR and CDR2 is FQNEAQ (reference sequence).

A single count supports this clonotype. The chain carries TRBV30 and TRBJ1-4; D perhaps matches TRBD1 (5 bases). V was cut by 3 bases and J by 12 bases, with 20 bases left in between. CDR1 is GTSNPN, CDR2 SVGIG, per germline (reference sequence). The CDR3 extends over 14 amino acids. The CDR3 spells CAWRSGTAGSELFF. Here the CDR3 DNA reads TGTGCCTGGAGATCCGGGACCGCGGGTTCGGAACTGTTTTTT.

Concerning this clonotype itself: A single base separates this from a much larger clone, so it may be a read error. The chain couples TRBV20-1 to TRBJ2-5, with D possibly matching TRBD2 (5 bases). Trimming removed 6 bases from V and 5 bases from J, with 19 bases in between. The CDR3 totals 14 residues. Germline CDR1 DFQATT, CDR2 SNEGSKA (reference sequence). The CDR3 DNA reads as TGCAGTGCCTACCGGACTCCCAGGTCGGAGACCCAGTACTTC. This sequence encodes CSAYRTPRSETQYF.

This clonotype was observed once. A much larger clonotype is one base distant, so this may be a read error. This chain joins TRBV11-2 and TRBJ1-2; D call uncertain. Germline CDR1 is SGHAT and CDR2 is FQNNGV. Trimming stripped 5 bases from V and 4 bases from J, with 14 bases between. The CDR3 has 14 amino acids. The CDR3 nucleotides read TGTGCCAGCAGCCCCCGACCCGGGTCCTATGGCTACACCTTC. It translates to CASSPRPGSYGYTF. The variable domain in full, completed from reference TRBV11-2 and TRBJ1-2, reads EAGVAQSPRYKIIEKRQSVAFWCNPISGHATLYWYQQILGQGPKLLIQFQNNGVVDDSQLPKDRFSAERLKGVDSTLKIQPAKLEDSAVYLCASSPRPGSYGYTFGSGTRLTVV.

This chain joins TRBV19 and TRBJ2-1; TRBD2 aligns across 11 bases. Germline V lookup: CDR1 LNHDA, CDR2 SQIVND (reference sequence). After removal of 7 bases from V and 2 bases from J, the junction contained 7 bases not matched to a gene. The CDR3 sequence is 16 residues long. The CDR3 coding sequence is TGTGCCAGTAAACCCGGGACTAGCGGACCCTACAATGAGCAGTTCTTC. Amino acid sequence: CASKPGTSGPYNEQFF.

This clonotype was counted many times. V usage is TRBV6-6 and J usage is TRBJ2-1, with TRBD2 as a possible D gene (6 bases). Germline V gene data show CDR1 as MNHNY and CDR2 as SVGAGI (reference sequence). V was pared by 7 bases and J by 10 bases, with 20 bases between. The CDR3 length is 14 residues. The CDR3 DNA reads as TGTGCCAGCACGTTCATGGGAGGCCGGGGGGAGCAGTTCTTC. Amino acid sequence: CASTFMGGRGEQFF.

This clonotype showed up many times. CDR3 coding DNA: TGTGCCATCAGTGAGATCTCCGGTGAAAAACTGTTTTTT. This gives the protein CAISEISGEKLFF. This chain joins TRBV10-3 and TRBJ1-4; no firm D call. Germline assignment: CDR1 ENHRY and CDR2 SYGVKD. V lost 2 bases to trimming and J lost 7 bases, with 8 bases between them. CDR3 size: 13 residues.

This clonotype was detected ten times or more. A much larger clone is a single base away; this may be a read error. J is TRBJ1-4 and V is TRBV20-1; 8 bases agree with TRBD1. CDR1 and CDR2 from the germline V gene are DFQATT and SNEGSKA (reference sequence). The CDR3 runs 13 residues. The CDR3 here is CSASRDRNETLFF. As DNA, the CDR3 is TGCAGTGCTTCCCGGGACAGGAATGAAACACTGTTTTTT.

The table lists this clonotype with many counts. The chain employs TRBV19 and TRBJ2-2; the D call may be TRBD1 or TRBD2 (5 bases each). The CDR3 loop spans 13 amino acids. Deletions cut 4 bases from V and 7 bases from J, with 10 bases between. CDR1 LNHDA and CDR2 SQIVND come from the germline V gene (reference sequence). The CDR3 DNA reads as TGTGCCAGTAGTACCTGGGGGTACGGGGAGCTGTTTTTT. It is translated as CASSTWGYGELFF.

The rearrangement uses TRBV20-1 and TRBJ2-1; 7 nucleotides line up with TRBD1. This CDR3 contains 15 residues. The trim removed 2 bases at V and 4 bases at J, leaving 8 bases unmatched. Germline CDR1 is DFQATT and CDR2 is SNEGSKA (reference sequence). The CDR3 nucleotides are TGCAGTGCTAGAAGGTCGGGACAGTATTACAATGAGCAGTTCTTC. Protein sequence: CSARRSGQYYNEQFF.

This clonotype was seen at least ten times. The V gene is TRBV20-1, the J gene TRBJ1-2; TRBD1 is a possible D gene (5 bases). CDR3 length: 13 amino acids. Looked up from germline, CDR1 is DFQATT and CDR2 is SNEGSKA (reference sequence). Trimming took off 4 bases at V and 3 bases at J, with 12 bases between the two ends. This CDR3 is CSATQGWDYGYTF. Here the CDR3 DNA reads TGCAGTGCTACCCAGGGTTGGGACTATGGCTACACCTTC.

The V and J genes are TRBV18 and TRBJ2-3; D call uncertain. Germline values: CDR1 KGHSH, CDR2 LQKENI. Trimming shortened V by 2 bases and J by 1 base, and 4 bases separated the two germline ends. The CDR3 runs 13 residues. CDR3 coding DNA: TGTGCCAGCTCACCATTCGGCACAGATACGCAGTATTTT. Its protein is CASSPFGTDTQYF. Complete variable domain (other parts from reference TRBV18 and TRBJ2-3): NAGVMQNPRHLVRRRGQEARLRCSPMKGHSHVYWYRQLPEEGLKFMVYLQKENIIDESGMPKERFSAEFPKEGPSILRIQQVVRGDSAAYFCASSPFGTDTQYFGPGTRLTVL.

This clonotype was counted at least ten times. This chain links TRBV5-1 with TRBJ1-6; unclear D gene. The CDR3 extends over 16 amino acids. Germline CDR1 SGHRS, CDR2 YFSETQ. Between the trimmed V and J ends, which lost 4 bases and 5 bases, there was a span of 16 bases. CDR3: CASSRLSGLNNSPLHF. In DNA form, the CDR3 reads TGCGCCAGCAGCCGCCTCTCGGGCCTCAATAATTCACCCCTCCACTTT. Looking up the rest from reference TRBV5-1 and TRBJ1-6 gives the full variable domain: KAGVTQTPRYLIKTRGQQVTLSCSPISGHRSVSWYQQTPGQGLQFLFEYFSETQRNKGNFPGRFSGRQFSNSRSEMNVSTLELGDSALYLCASSRLSGLNNSPLHFGNGTRLTVT.

This clonotype was found many times. The V and J genes are TRBV19 and TRBJ1-4; D is unresolved. The germline gives CDR1 LNHDA, CDR2 SQIVND (reference sequence). Trimming removed 9 bases at V and 5 bases at J, with 16 bases between. This CDR3 is 14 amino acids long. The CDR3 loop reads CASHHSQKNEKLFF. The CDR3 DNA sequence: TGTGCCAGCCACCATTCTCAGAAAAATGAAAAACTGTTTTTT.

This clonotype was seen repeatedly, ten times or more. This chain links TRBV20-1 with TRBJ2-5; 8 bases are shared with TRBD2. Unmatched junction bases numbered 15, after V lost 3 bases and J lost 3 bases. Per the germline V gene, CDR1 is DFQATT and CDR2 is SNEGSKA (reference sequence). The CDR3 consists of 17 residues. The CDR3 sequence: CSASPTGSGTREETQYF. The DNA for the CDR3 is TGCAGTGCTAGTCCCACTGGTAGCGGGACGAGGGAAGAGACCCAGTACTTC.

The table lists this clonotype with many counts. The gene calls are TRBV3-1 and TRBJ1-4, with D unclear. The CDR3 is 12 residues long. Trimming stripped 8 bases from V and 8 bases from J, with 12 bases between. Germline V gene data show CDR1 as LGHDT and CDR2 as YNNKEL (reference sequence). Here the CDR3 reads CASAWAGEKLFF. The DNA for the CDR3 is TGTGCCAGCGCCTGGGCGGGGGAAAAACTGTTTTTT.